This T cell receptor (beta chain) was identified in a study of cytomegalovirus exposure and HLA in healthy donors (dated by TCRdb to between 2016 and 2019). About the full investigation: According to a later analysis, one platform produced both the 110 or so validation repertoires and the roughly 650 repertoires of the first cohort. The study aimed to test whether cataloging public T cell receptors could reveal signatures of past pathogen exposure. A separate validation cohort of approximately 130 different subjects was used in addition to the approximately 640-subject first cohort. High-throughput TCR immunosequencing, statistical association of individual TCRs with disease status, and machine learning were combined to predict cytomegalovirus infection status. Summary of the overall study and its limitations: A later analysis found that TCRs clustered in the first cohort also tended to co-occur in the 100 to 150 validation repertoires, with more than 90% of cluster scores above 0. All 120 repertoires were used to score co-occurrence in the validation cohort in a later analysis, because that analysis had no HLA typing for the cohort. A few of the identified cytomegalovirus-associated TCR beta chains were confirmed in vitro to be specific for cytomegalovirus antigens. The authors suggested that the approach could potentially be extended to other disease states and immunological phenotypes. Most TCR sequences were seen in very few donors, while some public TCRs were found in many individuals. The classifier was reported to diagnose cytomegalovirus status with high specificity and sensitivity in both the original cohort and the validation cohort. A total of 150 or so TCR beta chains were listed by the study as associated with cytomegalovirus.

Library method: the immunoSEQ multiplex PCR assay. Per the original workflow: A statistical classification framework was built for diagnosing cytomegalovirus status from the catalog of TCR beta chain sequences. The source is immuneACCESS, and TCRdb retained only in-frame sequences with V and J called. Part of the clones is not carried over; for the studies checked, unresolved V genes explain less than half of this, and the remainder is unexplained. V, J and clone size are those of that table, while D and trimming were read from the DNA. In this sample the table shows some 60,000 clones, 90% to 97% of which occur a single time. Approximately 0.91% of the sample is in the top ten clones. The donors were included in the validation cohort of around 120 subjects, a group kept apart from the roughly 680-subject first cohort. As to this clone: The antigen it binds to is not known. No qualities accompany the bases; no much larger clone lies one base away.

The sequence was collected from a man younger than 30 in good health and CMV-seronegative. Sequencing was carried out using PBMCs.

The DNA sequence follows: TGTGCCAGCAGCCTACGGGTGGGGGCCCGGGCAGAAAAACTGTTTTTT. This translates into CASSLRVGARAEKLFF. This chain joins TRBV7-9 to TRBJ1-4; the best D guess is TRBD1, with 6 bases matching. The CDR3 contains 16 residues, cysteine and phenylalanine counted. Only the CDR3 region is kept as DNA, spanning 48 bases read in frame from base 1. The germline ends are 21 bases apart after V is trimmed by 5 bases and J by 8 bases. The germline V gene (reference sequence) supplies CDR1 SEHNR and CDR2 FQNEAQ.